The source of this T cell receptor (beta chain) is a study of blood T cell repertoires in COVID-19. About the study: Acute and convalescent COVID-19 samples came from the United States, Italy and Spain. Nucleic acid was either cDNA or gDNA, and it came from T cells, B-cell-depleted T cells, or PBMCs.

Per the original data handling: Amplification of reference gene primers was used by the study to estimate nucleated cell counts. Repertoires were generated with immunoSEQ multiplex PCR, while TCRdb's copy carries only in-frame clones and drops some. For V, J and clone size, that table is used; D and trimming come from the DNA. The data hold around 200,000 clones, with roughly 84% observed a single time. CDR3 length: 15 amino acids. The germline gives CDR1 MNHEY, CDR2 SVGAGI. J gave up 4 bases and V 11 bases, and 11 bases lay outside the gene matches. Specimen: peripheral blood. This clonotype was obtained from a woman aged 80 or over with acute or convalescent COVID-19. This sequence joins TRBV6-5 and TRBJ2-1; 10 bases are shared with TRBD2. DNA of the CDR3: TGTGCCGCGGAAAAAGGACTAGCGGAATACAATGAGCAGTTCTTC. Residues: CAAEKGLAEYNEQFF.